The 13 T cell receptor beta chains reported below all come from one sample, sequenced in a study of sequential checkpoint blockade in melanoma. Assay used: immunoSEQ multiplex PCR; TCRdb lists only in-frame clones, some missing. The sample yields 10,000 to 11,000 clones, around three quarters seen once. Documented treatment: randomized to nivolumab then ipilimumab (arm A) or the reverse (arm B). The sequences come from CD8+ T cells sorted from blood (inferred from file names), collected from a patient given nivolumab and ipilimumab in sequence. These receptors were taken from a human donor with melanoma.

J is TRBJ2-1 and V is TRBV4-3, with D perhaps matching TRBD2 (5 bases). V was clipped by 0 bases and J by 3 bases, with 9 bases between them. The CDR3 totals 15 residues. Looked up from germline, CDR1 is LGHNA and CDR2 is YSLEER. As DNA, the CDR3 is TGCGCCAGCAGCCAAGACGGGGTACGCTACAATGAGCAGTTCTTC. Its protein product is CASSQDGVRYNEQFF.

The chain is built from TRBV7-9 and TRBJ1-6; D not resolved. With 5 bases removed from V and 7 bases from J, the gap between germline ends came to 9 bases. Germline V CDR1 and CDR2: SEHNR, FQNEAQ (reference sequence). CDR3 length: 13 residues. This CDR3 is CASSTAGNSPLHF. CDR3 bases: TGTGCCAGCAGCACCGCGGGGAATTCACCCCTCCACTTT. The full variable domain, with the rest looked up from reference TRBV7-9 and TRBJ1-6, is DTGVSQNPRHKITKRGQNVTFRCDPISEHNRLYWYRQTLGQGPEFLTYFQNEAQLEKSRLLSDRFSAERPKGSFSTLEIQRTEQGDSAMYLCASSTAGNSPLHFGNGTRLTVT.

Of note for this clone: This sample includes further DNA sequences coding for the same CDR3. The chain combines TRBV4-3 with TRBJ1-2; a possible D gene is TRBD1 (5 bases). This CDR3 comprises 15 residues. CDR1 and CDR2 (germline): LGHNA, YSLEER. The V gene lost 0 bases and the J gene lost 2 bases, with 10 bases spanning the gap. The CDR3 sequence: CASSQDREGNYGYTF. CDR3 nucleotides: TGCGCCAGCAGCCAAGACAGGGAAGGGAACTATGGCTACACCTTC.

By its share, this clone is medium-sized. The V and J genes are TRBV19 and TRBJ2-7; D gene ambiguous. Trimming pared 5 bases from V and 3 bases from J, leaving 5 bases between. This CDR3 region has 11 residues. Germline V gene sequence: CDR1 LNHDA, CDR2 SQIVND (reference sequence). This CDR3 is CASSGSYEQYF. As DNA, the CDR3 is TGTGCCAGTAGTGGTAGCTACGAGCAGTACTTC.

The sample holds a few counts of this clone. The chain employs TRBV4-3 and TRBJ1-2, with D perhaps TRBD1 (6 bases). V gave up 0 bases and J gave up 6 bases, with 14 bases separating them. The CDR3 runs 15 residues. Germline CDR1 is LGHNA and CDR2 is YSLEER. The CDR3: CASSQDRGGLNGYTF. The CDR3 DNA is TGCGCCAGCAGCCAAGATCGGGGGGGGCTTAATGGCTACACCTTC.

The chain links TRBV5-4 to TRBJ2-7; TRBD2 aligns across 9 bases. The germline V gene has CDR1 SGHNT and CDR2 YYREEE (reference sequence). Losses at the gene ends were 0 bases for V and 0 bases for J; bases not matched to a gene: 7. The CDR3 extends over 17 amino acids. The CDR3: CASSLGSGGSSSYEQYF. The DNA for the CDR3 is TGTGCCAGCAGCTTGGGTAGCGGGGGTTCAAGCTCCTACGAGCAGTACTTC.

The chain carries TRBV2 and TRBJ1-2, with a weak D call TRBD1 (5 bases). The CDR3 loop spans 17 amino acids. CDR1 and CDR2 from the germline V gene are SNHLY and FYNNEI. The V end lost 3 bases, the J end lost 0 bases, and 17 bases lay between the germline ends. The DNA for the CDR3 is TGTGCCAGCAGTGAGTGGTCGGGGGTTGGTTCTAACTATGGCTACACCTTC. Its translation is CASSEWSGVGSNYGYTF.

This chain joins TRBV5-8 and TRBJ2-1, with 9 bases aligning to TRBD2. Per germline, CDR1 SGHTS and CDR2 YDEGEE. Trimming removed 2 bases from V and 2 bases from J; junction bases left unmatched: 5. This CDR3 region has 16 residues. CDR3 sequence reads: CASSLKTSGPYNEQFF. The DNA for the CDR3 is TGTGCCAGCAGCTTAAAGACTAGCGGACCCTACAATGAGCAGTTCTTC.

This chain links TRBV9 with TRBJ1-4; a possible D gene is TRBD1 (6 bases). This CDR3 spans 16 amino acids. V gave up 5 bases and J gave up 8 bases, with 22 bases separating them. Germline lookup yields CDR1 SGDLS and CDR2 YYNGEE. The CDR3 reads CASSRGGPLDGEKLFF. CDR3 nucleotide sequence: TGTGCCAGCAGTAGGGGGGGGCCCTTGGATGGAGAAAAACTGTTTTTT.

The sample holds one count of this clone. The V call is TRBV7-5, the J call TRBJ1-5. TRBV7-5 is a pseudogene locus. This CDR3 is 16 amino acids long. The CDR3 bases are TGTGCCAGAAGCTTGGAGTCAGAACTTAGCAATCAGCCCCAGCATTTT. As protein: CARSLESELSNQPQHF.

The CDR3 region has the DNA TGTGCCAGCAGCAGTCGACAGGGCACCTACAATGAGCAGTTCTTC. Protein: CASSSRQGTYNEQFF. This chain links TRBV11-1 with TRBJ2-1, with 7 bases identical to TRBD1. The V gene's germline CDR1 is SGHAT and CDR2 FQDESV (reference sequence). The CDR3 runs to 15 residues. V shed 5 bases and J 2 bases; nucleotides not matched to a gene: 6.

The DNA of the CDR3 is TGTGCCAGCAGCCTCAACAGGGGTCTGGGTGAAAAACTGTTTTTT. It codes for CASSLNRGLGEKLFF. This sequence joins TRBV7-2 and TRBJ1-4; 7 nucleotides align to TRBD1. With 5 bases clipped from V and 7 bases from J, the junction kept 10 bases outside the gene matches. Per the germline V gene, CDR1 is SGHTA and CDR2 is FQGNSA. CDR3 length equals 15 residues.

This sequence joins TRBV28 and TRBJ2-7; TRBD2 might be the D (6 bases). Germline V gene data show CDR1 as MDHEN and CDR2 as SYDVKM. The CDR3 spans 14 residues. Deletions cut 4 bases from V and 0 bases from J, with 10 bases between. This CDR3 is CASSYRGDSYEQYF. The CDR3 coding sequence is TGTGCCAGCAGTTACCGCGGGGACTCCTACGAGCAGTACTTC.